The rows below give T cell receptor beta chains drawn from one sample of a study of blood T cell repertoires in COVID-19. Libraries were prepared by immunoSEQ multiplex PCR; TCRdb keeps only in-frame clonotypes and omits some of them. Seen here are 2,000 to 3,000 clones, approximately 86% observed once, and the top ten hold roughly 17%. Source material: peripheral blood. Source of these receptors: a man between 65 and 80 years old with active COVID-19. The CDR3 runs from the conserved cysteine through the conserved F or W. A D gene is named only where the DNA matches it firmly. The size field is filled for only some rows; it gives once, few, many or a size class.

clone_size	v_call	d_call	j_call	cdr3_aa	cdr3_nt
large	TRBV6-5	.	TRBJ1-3	CATWGGPAGNTIYF	TGTGCCACTTGGGGCGGTCCAGCGGGAAACACCATATATTTT
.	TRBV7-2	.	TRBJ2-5	CASSHPRTFQETQYF	TGTGCCAGCAGCCACCCCCGGACTTTCCAAGAGACCCAGTACTTC
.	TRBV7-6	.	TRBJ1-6	CASSVGGSSYNSPLHF	TGTGCCAGCAGCGTCGGGGGGAGCTCCTATAATTCACCCCTCCACTTT
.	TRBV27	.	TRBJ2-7	CASGEGREQYF	TGTGCCAGCGGTGAGGGTCGCGAGCAGTACTTC
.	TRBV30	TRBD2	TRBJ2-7	CAWSLLAGYEQYF	TGTGCCTGGAGCTTACTAGCGGGCTACGAGCAGTACTTC
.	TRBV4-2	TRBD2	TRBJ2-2	CASSHTGTSGGHTGELFF	TGTGCCAGCAGCCATACCGGGACTAGCGGGGGGCATACCGGGGAGCTGTTTTTT
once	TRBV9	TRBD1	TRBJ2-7	CASSVDWDRANEQYF	TGTGCCAGCAGCGTAGATTGGGACAGGGCAAACGAGCAGTACTTC
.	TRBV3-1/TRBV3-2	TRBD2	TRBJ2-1	CASSQAGGLANEQFF	TGTGCCAGCAGCCAAGCAGGCGGACTAGCGAATGAGCAGTTCTTC
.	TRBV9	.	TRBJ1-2	CASSVATIGVGGYTF	TGTGCCAGCAGCGTAGCTACAATCGGGGTAGGAGGCTACACCTTC
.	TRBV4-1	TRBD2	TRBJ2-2	CASSLSGLAGGPSTGELFF	TGCGCCAGCAGCCTCTCGGGACTAGCGGGAGGGCCGAGCACCGGGGAGCTGTTTTTT